The rows below give T cell receptor beta chains drawn from one sample of a study of T cells after posttransplantation cyclophosphamide. The method was immunoSEQ multiplex PCR; TCRdb's version includes in-frame clones alone and lacks a portion of them. Among roughly 19,000 clones listed, under 80% were seen once. The sequencing here drew on PBMCs, taken after an allogeneic stem cell transplant with post-transplant cyclophosphamide. The source is a male patient aged 30 to 39 who received an allogeneic stem cell transplant from a related donor, was CMV-positive, and had acute GVHD only. The graft donor may account for some of the T cells. The CDR3 runs from the conserved cysteine through the conserved F or W. The D gene is left open where the match is weak. A row's size may be missing; if present it is once, few, many or a size class.

j_call | clone_size | d_call | v_call | cdr3_aa | cdr3_nt
TRBJ1-6 | - | TRBD1 | TRBV5-4 | CASSEEPGQINSPLHF | TGTGCCAGCAGCGAGGAACCGGGACAGATTAATTCACCCCTCCACTTT
TRBJ2-2 | - | TRBD2 | TRBV7-2 | CASSFGGATGELFF | TGTGCCAGCAGCTTCGGGGGGGCCACCGGGGAGCTGTTTTTT
TRBJ1-1 | few | TRBD1 | TRBV9 | CASSVWGAGGTEAFF | TGTGCCAGCAGCGTCTGGGGGGCAGGGGGTACTGAAGCTTTCTTT
TRBJ2-7 | - | TRBD1 | TRBV6-6 | CATRNLGQSYEQYF | TGTGCCACTAGGAATCTGGGACAGAGTTACGAGCAGTACTTC
TRBJ1-6 | few | - | TRBV7-9 | CASSLTGLDSPLHF | TGTGCCAGCAGCTTAACAGGGTTGGATTCACCCCTCCACTTT
TRBJ2-5 | - | - | TRBV4-3 | CASSQETEETQYF | TGCGCCAGCAGCCAAGAGACTGAAGAGACCCAGTACTTC
TRBJ1-1 | few | - | TRBV4-1 | CASSRQIGDTEAFF | TGCGCCAGCAGCAGACAGATAGGGGACACTGAAGCTTTCTTT
TRBJ2-3 | - | TRBD1 | TRBV11-3 | CASSGGTGGATDTQYF | TGTGCCAGCAGCGGGGGGACAGGGGGCGCGACAGATACGCAGTATTTT
TRBJ2-7 | - | - | TRBV18 | CASSPSGSEQYF | TGTGCCAGCTCACCCTCAGGTAGCGAGCAGTACTTC
TRBJ1-2 | - | - | TRBV15 | CATSRVGGSNYGYTF | TGTGCCACCAGCAGAGTAGGGGGTTCTAACTATGGCTACACCTTC
TRBJ1-1 | - | TRBD1 | TRBV7-2 | CASSWTGPNTEAFF | TGTGCCAGCAGCTGGACAGGGCCGAACACTGAAGCTTTCTTT